The rows below give T cell receptor beta chains drawn from one sample of a study of T cells expressing NK-cell markers. TCRdb re-called the 5' RACE reads, yielding one record per CDR3 amino acid sequence without DNA. The table lists under 200,000 distinct CDR3 sequences. Sequencing was carried out using blood T cells: a sorted CD56 or NKG2C T cell subset, CD4+ or CD8+ T cells, or bulk PBMC T cells (not recorded which). The source is a woman aged 18 to 75 in good health. Both conserved end residues are part of each CDR3. Size tells how often a clone was seen (once, few, many) or the class of an expanded clone, and some rows leave it out.

cdr3_aa	v_call	j_call	clone_size
CASSIRSGRNTGELFF	TRBV19	TRBJ2-2	NA
CASSAGTEAYNEQFF	TRBV5-1	TRBJ2-1	NA
CASSLEPPSYEQYF	TRBV5-1	TRBJ2-7	NA
CASSSLTSGGAGTGELFF	TRBV5-1	TRBJ2-2	NA
CASSSLGTQETQYF	TRBV5-1	TRBJ2-5	NA
CASTHGTGTEQYF	TRBV9	TRBJ2-7	NA
CASSLAVLAVQETQYF	TRBV5-1	TRBJ2-5	NA
CSVVTGRLGDTQYF	TRBV29-1	TRBJ2-3	NA
CAISSGFSLAKNIQYF	TRBV10-3	TRBJ2-4	NA
CASRTSGSYNEQFF	TRBV12-3/TRBV12-4	TRBJ2-1	NA
CASSLDRWPYVLTF	TRBV5-1	TRBJ2-6	NA
CAIRDSTGEQYF	TRBV10-3	TRBJ2-7	NA
CASSLTVSSEGEQFF	TRBV5-1	TRBJ2-1	NA
CSVARGTGGNEQFF	TRBV29-1	TRBJ2-1	NA
CASSHGIRGFNTEAFF	TRBV4-2	TRBJ1-1	NA
CASSLGGSGGNTEAFF	TRBV7-9	TRBJ1-1	NA
CASSQAFGTEAFF	TRBV3-1	TRBJ1-1	NA
CSAVSGTRGGGYTF	TRBV20-1	TRBJ1-2	NA
CASSQGWTSGYNEQFF	TRBV4-1	TRBJ2-1	NA
CASSLRTSLVNEQFF	TRBV7-3	TRBJ2-1	NA
CASSYEGAHVIEAFF	TRBV6-9	TRBJ1-1	NA
CASSFMGQTNTEAFF	TRBV7-9	TRBJ1-1	NA
CASHRLAGYNEQFF	TRBV2	TRBJ2-1	NA
CASSLGTGVNEQYF	TRBV7-3	TRBJ2-7	NA
CASSPDGLAGREQFF	TRBV9	TRBJ2-1	NA
CASSLETGQHNSPLHF	TRBV5-1	TRBJ1-6	NA
CASSSYGLADSSYEQYF	TRBV5-6	TRBJ2-7	NA
CASSKTSGSSYNEQFF	TRBV5-1	TRBJ2-1	NA
CASSLGNQGNTEAFF	TRBV5-1	TRBJ1-1	NA
CASRPGQRTGELFF	TRBV7-2	TRBJ2-2	NA
CASRDFSRTDTQYF	TRBV2	TRBJ2-3	NA
CASSLRGGAGELFF	TRBV12-3/TRBV12-4	TRBJ2-2	NA
CSARASNEKLFF	TRBV29-1	TRBJ1-4	NA
CASSVTPRDGYTF	TRBV9	TRBJ1-2	NA
CASRKGQAAEQYF	TRBV12-3/TRBV12-4	TRBJ2-7	NA
CASSSRHFGEQYF	TRBV7-6	TRBJ2-7	NA
CASSIRQGAQGEQYF	TRBV12-3/TRBV12-4	TRBJ2-7	NA
CSAAGTGGNNEKLFF	TRBV20-1	TRBJ1-4	NA
CASRNQDTQYF	TRBV5-1	TRBJ2-3	medium-sized
CASSLEGQGFHEQYF	TRBV5-1	TRBJ2-7	NA
CATSDPTSPGLAGADTQYF	TRBV24-1	TRBJ2-3	NA
CSASPGQGRHEQYF	TRBV20-1	TRBJ2-7	NA
CASSEWGSRQPQHF	TRBV25-1	TRBJ1-5	NA
CASSLGPGSGDTGELFF	TRBV5-5	TRBJ2-2	NA
CASSLSRDSKPQYF	TRBV7-3	TRBJ2-5	NA
CASSIDHGQVRSQHF	TRBV19	TRBJ1-5	NA
CASRGGQGRNYGYTF	TRBV6-1	TRBJ1-2	NA
CASSHGLAGTYEQYF	TRBV4-2	TRBJ2-7	NA
CASSVTSGRAYNEQFF	TRBV28	TRBJ2-1	NA
CASKGMVGGQPQHF	TRBV27	TRBJ1-5	NA
CSLRAAGGYTF	TRBV29-1	TRBJ1-2	NA
CASSEALPGQGLQPQHF	TRBV6-1	TRBJ1-5	NA
CASSQDQRSPLHF	TRBV3-1	TRBJ1-6	NA